A selection of T cell receptor beta chains follows, all from one sample in a study of OX40 agonist ivuxolimab in advanced cancers. Assay used: immunoSEQ multiplex PCR; TCRdb lists only in-frame clones, some missing. This repertoire shows about 34,000 clones, about four fifths found once; its top ten account for 2.6%. Sequences were derived from CD4+ or CD8+ T cells sorted from blood, sampled in a trial of the OX40 agonist ivuxolimab. These receptor sequences come from an adult with an advanced solid tumor such as melanoma, head and neck, liver or kidney cancer. CDR3s include the opening cysteine and the closing phenylalanine or tryptophan. The D gene is left open where the match is weak. Size is stated for part of the rows, as once, few or many counts, or as a class when the clone is expanded.

j_call v_call d_call clone_size cdr3_aa cdr3_nt
TRBJ2-6 TRBV7-2 NA NA CASTWSKGQTGANVLTF TGTGCCAGCACCTGGTCGAAGGGTCAAACTGGGGCCAACGTCCTGACTTTC
TRBJ1-2 TRBV5-4 NA once CASSPHNYGYTF TGTGCCAGCAGCCCTCATAACTATGGCTACACCTTC
TRBJ2-2 TRBV11-3 NA NA CASSPRGDTGELFF TGTGCCAGCAGCCCCCGGGGCGACACCGGGGAGCTGTTTTTT
TRBJ2-5 TRBV11-1 NA NA CASSRDGGQETQYF TGTGCCAGCAGCAGGGACGGGGGACAAGAGACCCAGTACTTC
TRBJ2-7 TRBV27 TRBD2 NA CASRGGTDYYEQYF TGTGCCAGCAGGGGGGGGACCGACTACTACGAGCAGTACTTC
TRBJ2-3 TRBV11-3 TRBD2 NA CASSLDLGTGGGGDTQYF TGTGCCAGCAGCTTAGATCTCGGGACGGGAGGCGGGGGAGATACGCAGTATTTT
TRBJ2-3 TRBV2 NA NA CASTSSRGGTDTQYF TGTGCCAGCACCAGTAGCAGGGGCGGCACAGATACGCAGTATTTT
TRBJ2-7 TRBV18 TRBD1 NA CASSNTGGPYEQYF TGTGCCAGCTCGAATACAGGGGGACCCTACGAGCAGTACTTC
TRBJ1-1 TRBV7-2 TRBD1 NA CASSSDRGRRVAFF TGTGCCAGCAGCTCAGACAGGGGTAGGAGAGTAGCTTTCTTT
TRBJ2-7 TRBV6-5 TRBD1 NA CASSYTGQGIYEQYF TGTGCCAGCAGTTACACGGGACAGGGCATCTACGAGCAGTACTTC
TRBJ2-1 TRBV5-1 NA NA CASSLAGFEQFF TGCGCCAGCAGCTTGGCGGGTTTTGAGCAGTTCTTC
TRBJ2-7 TRBV14 TRBD1 NA CANYRDSQYF TGTGCCAACTACCGGGACAGCCAGTACTTC
TRBJ1-5 TRBV9 TRBD1 NA CASSSVSGGDQPQHF TGTGCCAGCAGCTCAGTATCAGGGGGAGATCAGCCCCAGCATTTT
TRBJ1-1 TRBV11-2 NA NA CASSLATRWENTEAFF TGTGCCAGCAGCTTAGCCACCCGTTGGGAGAACACTGAAGCTTTCTTT
TRBJ1-3 TRBV9 NA NA CASSLTSPGNTIYF TGTGCCAGCAGCCTGACATCCCCTGGAAACACCATATATTTT
TRBJ2-2 TRBV5-1 TRBD1 NA CASSLQGAHTGELFF TGCGCCAGCAGCTTACAGGGGGCCCACACCGGGGAGCTGTTTTTT
TRBJ2-7 TRBV5-1 NA NA CASSPNNAWGEQYF TGCGCCAGCAGCCCGAACAATGCTTGGGGGGAGCAGTACTTC
TRBJ2-3 TRBV27 TRBD2 NA CASMNHPSGAATDTQYF TGTGCCAGCATGAACCACCCTAGCGGGGCCGCCACAGATACGCAGTATTTT
TRBJ2-2 TRBV2 NA NA CASSAQTTGELFF TGTGCCAGCAGTGCCCAAACCACCGGGGAGCTGTTTTTT
TRBJ1-5 TRBV5-1 TRBD1 NA CASRSGTGHNQPQHF TGCGCCAGCAGATCCGGGACAGGTCACAATCAGCCCCAGCATTTT
TRBJ2-1 TRBV5-4 TRBD2 NA CASSQSGRAGNEQFF TGTGCCAGCAGCCAGAGCGGGAGGGCGGGGAATGAGCAGTTCTTC
TRBJ1-1 TRBV19 NA NA CASSINFVNTEAFF TGTGCCAGTAGTATTAATTTCGTGAACACTGAAGCTTTCTTT
TRBJ2-2 TRBV6-1 NA NA CASSDPISGGELFF TGTGCCAGCAGTGATCCAATTTCTGGCGGGGAGCTGTTTTTT
TRBJ2-4 TRBV5-4 NA NA CASSSGPRGAKNIQYF TGTGCCAGCAGCAGTGGGCCCCGGGGAGCCAAAAACATTCAGTACTTC
TRBJ2-2 TRBV7-9 NA NA CASSHEKKRGVRGELFF TGTGCCAGCAGCCACGAAAAAAAACGCGGGGTCCGGGGGGAGCTGTTTTTT
TRBJ2-7 TRBV15 NA NA CATSSGLGYEQYF TGTGCCACCAGCTCGGGACTGGGCTACGAGCAGTACTTC
TRBJ1-1 TRBV5-4 NA NA CASSLLGTSLSTEAFF TGTGCCAGCAGCTTGCTGGGGACCTCCCTGAGCACTGAAGCTTTCTTT
TRBJ2-1 TRBV5-1 NA NA CASSLAVGVNEQFF TGCGCCAGCAGCTTGGCTGTGGGGGTGAATGAGCAGTTCTTC
TRBJ1-1 TRBV15 NA NA CATSRGRPAGMNTEAFF TGTGCCACCAGCAGGGGACGTCCGGCGGGTATGAACACTGAAGCTTTCTTT
TRBJ1-1 TRBV15 NA NA CATSRLGLGTEAFF TGTGCCACCAGCAGATTAGGACTTGGCACTGAAGCTTTCTTT
TRBJ2-1 TRBV9 NA few CASSVDVGEQFF TGTGCCAGCAGCGTAGATGTCGGGGAGCAGTTCTTC
TRBJ1-4 TRBV6-6 TRBD1 NA CASRQQGVNEKLFF TGTGCCAGCAGACAACAGGGGGTTAATGAAAAACTGTTTTTT
TRBJ1-1 TRBV28 TRBD1 NA CASSWVDGVTGGAFF TGTGCCAGCAGTTGGGTGGATGGGGTAACAGGGGGGGCTTTCTTT
TRBJ1-5 TRBV6-5 NA NA CASSRTSQGDQPQHF TGTGCCAGCAGTCGGACTTCGCAGGGTGATCAGCCCCAGCATTTT
TRBJ1-5 TRBV19 NA NA CASTPRDYINQPQHF TGTGCCAGTACCCCGCGCGATTATATTAATCAGCCCCAGCATTTT
TRBJ1-1 TRBV30 TRBD1 NA CAWTGGQHTEAFF TGTGCCTGGACAGGGGGACAGCACACTGAAGCTTTCTTT
TRBJ1-4 TRBV19 TRBD1 NA CASSGTGANEKLFF TGTGCCAGTTCCGGGACAGGAGCTAATGAAAAACTGTTTTTT
TRBJ1-2 TRBV29-1 NA once CSVVDGASANYGYTF TGCAGCGTAGTCGACGGGGCTAGTGCTAACTATGGCTACACCTTC
TRBJ1-1 TRBV5-6 NA NA CASSSYRALNTEAFF TGTGCCAGCAGCTCTTACAGGGCACTGAACACTGAAGCTTTCTTT
TRBJ1-6 TRBV5-1 NA NA CASSLALAYNSPLHF TGCGCCAGCAGCTTGGCGCTAGCCTATAATTCACCCCTCCACTTT
TRBJ1-6 TRBV6-6 NA NA CASQGINSPLHF TGTGCCAGTCAGGGGATAAATTCACCCCTCCACTTT
TRBJ1-1 TRBV6-1 NA NA CASSALTGAAFF TGTGCCAGCAGTGCACTAACAGGCGCAGCTTTCTTT
TRBJ2-5 TRBV19 NA once CASSAGPPGTQYF TGTGCCAGTTCAGCGGGCCCACCGGGGACCCAGTACTTC
TRBJ2-1 TRBV19 NA NA CASSTLVSNEQFF TGTGCCAGTAGTACACTAGTTAGCAATGAGCAGTTCTTC
TRBJ2-7 TRBV28 NA NA CASSFPRNPYEQYF TGTGCCAGCAGTTTCCCCAGGAACCCCTACGAGCAGTACTTC
TRBJ2-2 TRBV12-2 NA NA CASRLEVILAGLCTGELFF TGTGCAAGTCGCTTAGAAGTGATCCTAGCGGGACTCTGTACCGGGGAGCTGTTTTTT
TRBJ1-5 TRBV5-5 NA few CASSFSPSNQPQHF TGTGCCAGCAGCTTCAGTCCTAGCAATCAGCCCCAGCATTTT
TRBJ2-6 TRBV19 TRBD1 NA CASHDQGAGANVLTF TGTGCCAGCCACGACCAGGGGGCTGGGGCCAACGTCCTGACTTTC
TRBJ2-5 TRBV18 NA NA CASSPPSSGEETQYF TGTGCCAGCTCACCACCGTCGAGCGGTGAAGAGACCCAGTACTTC
TRBJ2-5 TRBV7-8 NA NA CASSPLASQETQYF TGTGCCAGCAGCCCCCTAGCTAGCCAAGAGACCCAGTACTTC
TRBJ2-5 TRBV7-2 TRBD1 NA CASSLEDRVQETQYF TGTGCCAGCAGCTTAGAAGACAGGGTCCAAGAGACCCAGTACTTC
TRBJ1-5 TRBV2 NA NA CASRFSLGQPQHF TGTGCCAGCCGGTTCTCGTTGGGTCAGCCCCAGCATTTT
TRBJ2-2 TRBV11-1 NA NA CASSYTRAGELFF TGTGCCAGCAGCTACACCCGGGCCGGGGAGCTGTTTTTT